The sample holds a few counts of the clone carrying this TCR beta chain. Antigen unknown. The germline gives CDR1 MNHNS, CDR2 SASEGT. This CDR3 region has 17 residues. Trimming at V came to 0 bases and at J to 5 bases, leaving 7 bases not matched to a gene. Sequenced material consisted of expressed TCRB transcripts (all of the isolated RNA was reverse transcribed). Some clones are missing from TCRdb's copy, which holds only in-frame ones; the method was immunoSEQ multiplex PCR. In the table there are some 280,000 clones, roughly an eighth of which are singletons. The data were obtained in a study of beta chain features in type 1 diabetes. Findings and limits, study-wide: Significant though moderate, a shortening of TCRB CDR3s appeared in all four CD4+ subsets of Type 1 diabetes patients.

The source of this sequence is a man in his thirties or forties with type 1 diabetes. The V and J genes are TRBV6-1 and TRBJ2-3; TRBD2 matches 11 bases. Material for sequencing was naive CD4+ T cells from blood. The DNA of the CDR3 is TGTGCCAGCAGTGAAGCACTACTAGCGGGAGTGGGAGATACGCAGTATTTT. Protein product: CASSEALLAGVGDTQYF.